The rows below give T cell receptor beta chains drawn from one sample of a study of blood T cell repertoires in COVID-19. The assay was immunoSEQ multiplex PCR, and TCRdb's table has in-frame clones only and misses some. The sample has 200,000 to 250,000 clones; about 90% are singletons. Sequencing was performed on peripheral blood. The receptors come from a young woman who had recovered from COVID-19. Both conserved end residues are part of each CDR3. The D gene is left open where the match is weak. Expanded clones get a size class; other rows say once, few or many, or leave the size out.

v_gene	abundance	d_gene	j_gene	CDR3nt	CDR3aa
TRBV4-3	.	TRBD2	TRBJ2-7	TGCGCCAGCAGCCAAGATCACGGGGGGGGGTACGAGCAGTACTTC	CASSQDHGGGYEQYF
TRBV7-2	once	TRBD1	TRBJ2-3	TGTGCCAGCAGCTTGGACAGGGTCGCGGATACGCAGTATTTT	CASSLDRVADTQYF
TRBV6-6	.	.	TRBJ2-2	TGTGCCAGCAGTTACTCGAACAGAAACACCGGGGAGCTGTTTTTT	CASSYSNRNTGELFF
TRBV6-5	.	.	TRBJ1-3	TGTGCCAGCAGCCAGGTTTACTCTGGAAACACCATATATTTT	CASSQVYSGNTIYF
TRBV18	.	TRBD1	TRBJ1-1	TGTGCCAGCTCACCACGGGGACAGGGGGCGGGCGTCACTGAAGCTTTCTTT	CASSPRGQGAGVTEAFF
TRBV7-3	.	.	TRBJ2-2	TGTGCCAGCAGCCAAATCTCCAGGGGCAGCAACACCGGGGAGCTGTTTTTT	CASSQISRGSNTGELFF
TRBV7-2	.	.	TRBJ1-1	TGTGCCAGCAGCTTTACTTCTGCAACGGGTGAAGCTTTCTTT	CASSFTSATGEAFF
TRBV21-1	.	.	TRBJ2-2	TGTGCCAGCAGCAGGGACAGGGGGCGCGACACCGGGGAGCTGTTTTTT	CASSRDRGRDTGELFF
TRBV5-1	.	TRBD1	TRBJ2-5	TGCGCCAGCAGCTTGGTCCGGGACAGGATGTCGGAGACCCAGTACTTC	CASSLVRDRMSETQYF
TRBV3-1/TRBV3-2	once	TRBD2	TRBJ2-3	TGTGCCAGCTCTAGCTTGAATAGCGGGGGAGCAGATACGCAGTATTTT	CASSSLNSGGADTQYF
TRBV11-2	few	.	TRBJ1-2	TGTGCCAGCAGCACATGGGGGAGGGACACCTCTCCTGCGGAGGGCTACACCTTC	CASSTWGRDTSPAEGYTF
TRBV7-7	.	.	TRBJ2-2	TGTGCCAGCAGCCCGACTACCACCGGGGAGCTGTTTTTT	CASSPTTTGELFF
TRBV19	.	TRBD1	TRBJ1-1	TGTGCCAGTAGTCCAAGGACAGGGGGCCCACCTGAAGCTTTCTTT	CASSPRTGGPPEAFF
TRBV6-4	many	TRBD1	TRBJ1-5	TGTGCCAGCAGTCCAAATAGCGCAGGGGGCGGTTATCAGCCCCAGCATTTT	CASSPNSAGGGYQPQHF
TRBV6-4	.	TRBD2	TRBJ2-3	TGTGCCAGCAGTGAGGGGAGGGATGGCACAGATACGCAGTATTTT	CASSEGRDGTDTQYF
TRBV2	.	.	TRBJ1-1	TGTGCCAGCAGCGGGAGGGCTGGGAGCACTGAAGCTTTCTTT	CASSGRAGSTEAFF
TRBV10-3	.	TRBD2	TRBJ2-5	TGTGCCATCAGTGAGACAGCTAGCGGGGGAGAGACCCAGTACTTC	CAISETASGGETQYF
TRBV4-1	few	.	TRBJ1-5	TGCGCCAGCAGCCAAATTGGGCCGCCGACAGCGCAGCCCCAGCATTTT	CASSQIGPPTAQPQHF
TRBV2	few	.	TRBJ2-6	TGTGCCAGCAGTGCCCAGACTGGGGCCAACGTCCTGACTTTC	CASSAQTGANVLTF
TRBV3-1/TRBV3-2	.	.	TRBJ2-3	TGTGCCAGCAGCCAAGCGACTAGCACAGATACGCAGTATTTT	CASSQATSTDTQYF
TRBV5-4	many	TRBD1	TRBJ2-2	TGTGCCAGCAGCCCCTCCCGGGGACAGGGTGGCACCGGGGAGCTGTTTTTT	CASSPSRGQGGTGELFF
TRBV12-3/TRBV12-4	.	.	TRBJ2-2	TGTGCCAGCAGTTTCCAGGGCACCGGGGAGCTGTTTTTT	CASSFQGTGELFF
TRBV5-5	.	.	TRBJ2-5	TGTGCCAGCAGCTTGATGTTCGGGCAAGAGACCCAGTACTTC	CASSLMFGQETQYF
TRBV15	once	.	TRBJ2-3	TGTGCCACCAGCAGAGGTAGTTTAGCTAGCACAGATACGCAGTATTTT	CATSRGSLASTDTQYF
TRBV6-1	.	TRBD2	TRBJ2-1	TGTGCCAGCAGTGTCATTAGCGGGGGGTCCACCTACAATGAGCAGTTCTTC	CASSVISGGSTYNEQFF
TRBV30	.	.	TRBJ2-2	TGTGCCTGCCGCCCGGGGACTTACACCGGGGAGCTGTTTTTT	CACRPGTYTGELFF
TRBV12-3/TRBV12-4	.	.	TRBJ2-1	TGTGCCACCGGGGCGGGGACAGTCCAGTTCTTC	CATGAGTVQFF
TRBV27	.	TRBD1	TRBJ2-7	TGTGCCAGCAGTTCACCGTCCGGGACAGGGGGGCTCGAGCAGTACTTC	CASSSPSGTGGLEQYF
TRBV4-3	.	.	TRBJ2-3	TGCGCCAGCAGCCAAGAATTGCGGGGCGGCACAGATACGCAGTATTTT	CASSQELRGGTDTQYF
TRBV6-5	.	TRBD1	TRBJ1-2	TGTGCCAGCAGTTCAGGGGGCGGCTACACCTTC	CASSSGGGYTF
TRBV4-3	.	.	TRBJ2-2	TGCGCCAGCAGCCAAGGGGCGGGAACCGGGGAGCTGTTTTTT	CASSQGAGTGELFF
TRBV18	.	.	TRBJ2-2	TGTGCCAGCTCCCTCCACGGAGGAGCAAACACCGGGGAGCTGTTTTTT	CASSLHGGANTGELFF
TRBV7-3	.	.	TRBJ2-3	TGTGCCAGCAGCGCGACAGACACAGATACGCAGTATTTT	CASSATDTDTQYF
TRBV5-1	.	.	TRBJ2-4	TGCGCCAGCAGCGACCCCGGAGGACCCAAAAACATTCAGTACTTC	CASSDPGGPKNIQYF
TRBV29-1	.	TRBD2	TRBJ2-1	TGCAGCGTGAGGGGGAGCGGGGGAACCTACAATGAGCAGTTCTTC	CSVRGSGGTYNEQFF
TRBV13	.	.	TRBJ1-2	TGTGCCAGCAGGCAGGGCCAGGGCTATGGCTACACCTTC	CASRQGQGYGYTF
TRBV11-2	once	.	TRBJ2-1	TGTGCCAGCAGCTTAGATAGGGGATCCTACAATGAGCAGTTCTTC	CASSLDRGSYNEQFF
TRBV6-5	.	TRBD1	TRBJ2-7	TGTGCCTCCAGACAGGGGAGCCACGAGCAGTACTTC	CASRQGSHEQYF
TRBV7-2	.	TRBD2	TRBJ2-2	TGTGCCAGCAGCCTTAGCGGGGGGGTGGCCACCGGGGAGCTGTTTTTT	CASSLSGGVATGELFF
TRBV19	.	.	TRBJ1-1	TGTGCCAGTAGTATAGTTGGAGAAACTGAAGCTTTCTTT	CASSIVGETEAFF
TRBV9	.	TRBD2	TRBJ2-3	TGTGCCAGCAGCGGATTAGCGGGGGGGCCATTAGATACGCAGTATTTT	CASSGLAGGPLDTQYF
TRBV5-4	.	.	TRBJ1-2	TGTGCCAGCAGCCAAAACAGGGATGGCTACACCTTC	CASSQNRDGYTF
TRBV6-6	.	.	TRBJ1-5	TGTGCCAGCAGTTACTTTCAGAGGAGCAATCAGCCCCAGCATTTT	CASSYFQRSNQPQHF
TRBV4-2	.	TRBD2	TRBJ2-2	TGTGCCAGCAGCCACAGCGGGGGGCAAGACGGGGAGCTGTTTTTT	CASSHSGGQDGELFF
TRBV11-2	.	.	TRBJ1-2	TGTGCCAGCAGCTTCGGAACGTCAGGAGGCTACACCTTC	CASSFGTSGGYTF
TRBV7-6	.	.	TRBJ2-2	TGTGCCAGCAGCTTAGCGGCTCAGCGCGCGAACACCGGGGAGCTGTTTTTT	CASSLAAQRANTGELFF
TRBV12-3/TRBV12-4	.	.	TRBJ1-1	TGTGCCAGCAGCCGTGGGGGGGGCACTGAAGCTTTCTTT	CASSRGGGTEAFF
TRBV2	.	TRBD1	TRBJ1-2	TGTGCCAGCAGTCACGGACAGGGGGCTCGATATGGCTACACCTTC	CASSHGQGARYGYTF
TRBV2	few	TRBD1	TRBJ2-3	TGTGCCAGCAGTGGCCGGGACAGGGGAGACGATACGCAGTATTTT	CASSGRDRGDDTQYF
TRBV7-9	.	.	TRBJ2-3	TGTGCCAGCAGCTCCCCTTATGGGCGCGATAGCACAGATACGCAGTATTTT	CASSSPYGRDSTDTQYF
TRBV10-3	.	TRBD2	TRBJ2-5	TGTGCCATCAGTGAGTCAAGGGCTAGCGGGGCCCAAGAGACCCAGTACTTC	CAISESRASGAQETQYF
TRBV5-6	.	TRBD2	TRBJ2-1	TGTGCCAGCTCACAAGGCGGGGGGCCTTTCAGCTCCTACAATGAGCAGTTCTTC	CASSQGGGPFSSYNEQFF
TRBV5-5	.	.	TRBJ2-7	TGTGCCAGCAGCTTGGTCTCAGGCCCCTACGAGCAGTACTTC	CASSLVSGPYEQYF
TRBV7-2	.	TRBD1	TRBJ1-2	TGTGCCAGCAGCTTAGAAGCCCACCTGGGACAGGGGTGGGGTGGCTACACCTTC	CASSLEAHLGQGWGGYTF
TRBV5-1	once	TRBD2	TRBJ2-5	TGCGCCAGCAGCTTGGCCAGCGGGGGCCAAGAGACCCAGTACTTC	CASSLASGGQETQYF
TRBV21-1	.	.	TRBJ2-3	TGTGCCAGCCGAGGAGCAGGGGCAGATACGCAGTATTTT	CASRGAGADTQYF
TRBV5-1	.	TRBD1	TRBJ1-1	TGCGCCAGCAGCCTCTGGACAGGGCAGGACACTGAAGCTTTCTTT	CASSLWTGQDTEAFF
TRBV7-2	.	TRBD2	TRBJ2-3	TGTGCCAGCAGCTTACGTAGCGGGGGCCGACCTAGCACAGATACGCAGTATTTT	CASSLRSGGRPSTDTQYF
TRBV7-2	.	.	TRBJ1-2	TGTGCCAGCAGCTTAGTGGGGTCAGGGGACGTGAATGGCTACACCTTC	CASSLVGSGDVNGYTF
TRBV18	.	.	TRBJ2-7	TGTGCCAGCTCACCGAGAGGCTCCTACGAGCAGTACTTC	CASSPRGSYEQYF